This entry lists 23 T cell receptor beta chains sequenced from one sample in a study of control samples from healthy donors and cancer patients. TCRdb's copy holds only in-frame clones and misses some; the assay was immunoSEQ multiplex PCR. The sample consists of around 85,000 clones, less than 90% of them appearing once. The specimen was blood. All receptors derive from a woman between 55 and 75 years old in good health.

The chain links TRBV5-6 to TRBJ2-5; D is ambiguous. Deletions cut 2 bases from V and 4 bases from J, with 6 bases between. This CDR3 is built from 12 residues. In germline, CDR1 is SGHDT, CDR2 YYEEEE. CDR3: CASSLLAETQYF. Here the CDR3 DNA reads TGTGCCAGCAGCTTACTCGCAGAGACCCAGTACTTC.

The chain recombines TRBV4-1 with TRBJ1-1, with 8 bases fitting TRBD1. CDR1 is MGHRA and CDR2 is YSYEKL in the germline V gene. CDR3 size: 17 residues. V trimming: 1 base; J trimming: 5 bases; junction bases outside the gene matches: 12. Here the CDR3 DNA reads TGCGCCAGCAGCCAAGGTGGGGCCAGGGGGCACAGGACTGAAGCTTTCTTT. The encoded protein is CASSQGGARGHRTEAFF.

This sequence joins TRBV3-1 (or the pseudogene TRBV3-2) and TRBJ2-3; D not resolved. The CDR3 spans 12 residues. Germline assignment: CDR1 LGHDT and CDR2 YNNKEL (reference sequence). The V gene lost 4 bases and the J gene lost 0 bases, with 2 bases spanning the gap. For the CDR3, the DNA is TGTGCCAGCAGCCTGAGCACAGATACGCAGTATTTT. Translation gives CASSLSTDTQYF.

The CDR3 is CASSLGVVAYNEQFF. The DNA of the CDR3 is TGTGCCAGCAGTCTGGGGGTGGTTGCCTACAATGAGCAGTTCTTC. This chain connects TRBV6-5 to TRBJ2-1; the D call may be TRBD1 or TRBD2 (5 bases each). CDR3 size: 15 residues. V gave up 5 bases and J gave up 2 bases, with 13 bases separating them. Germline assignment: CDR1 MNHEY and CDR2 SVGAGI.

The V and J genes are TRBV5-1 and TRBJ1-2; perhaps TRBD1 as D (5 bases). CDR1 and CDR2 from the germline V gene are SGHRS and YFSETQ. The CDR3 extends over 15 amino acids. Trimming cost V 3 bases and J 4 bases, with 16 bases left between them. CDR3 DNA: TGCGCCAGCAGCTCCGGTTTGTGGGGGGTCTATGGCTACACCTTC. It is translated as CASSSGLWGVYGYTF.

The rearrangement uses TRBV30 and TRBJ1-2; 9 bases line up with TRBD1. Germline CDR1 GTSNPN, CDR2 SVGIG (reference sequence). V was clipped by 0 bases and J by 5 bases; unmatched bases: 13. The CDR3 loop spans 17 amino acids. The CDR3 DNA follows: TGTGCCTGGAGTGTAAAGATTGGACAGGGGTTAGGATATGGCTACACCTTC. This encodes CAWSVKIGQGLGYGYTF.

V and J are TRBV6-2 or TRBV6-3 and TRBJ2-1; TRBD2 aligns across 9 bases. Per the germline V gene, CDR1 is MNHEY and CDR2 is SVGEGT. J was trimmed by 5 bases and V by 3 bases; bases with no gene match: 14. This CDR3 contains 18 residues. The CDR3 region is CASSYLTGASGDNNEQFF. The CDR3 region has the DNA TGTGCCAGCAGTTATCTCACGGGGGCTAGCGGGGATAACAATGAGCAGTTCTTC.

This chain joins TRBV7-8 and TRBJ1-1; maybe TRBD1 (6 bases). CDR1 and CDR2 (germline): SGHVS, FQNEAQ. The CDR3 is 16 residues long. V lost 2 bases and J 4 bases, leaving 17 bases between the germline ends. The CDR3 nucleotides are TGTGCCAGCAGCTTACGGGCTCGGGGGCAGGTCACTGAAGCTTTCTTT. It is translated as CASSLRARGQVTEAFF.

On this clone: The sample holds other DNA sequences that translate to the same CDR3. The chain carries TRBV2 and TRBJ1-5, with no clear D. CDR1 and CDR2 from the germline V gene are SNHLY and FYNNEI. This CDR3 comprises 14 residues. The V end lost 3 bases, the J end lost 0 bases, and 6 bases lay between the germline ends. CDR3 loop: CASSDSYSNQPQHF. CDR3 DNA: TGTGCCAGCAGTGACAGTTATAGCAATCAGCCCCAGCATTTT.

The chain recombines TRBV5-4 with TRBJ1-1; D ambiguous. CDR3 length: 15 amino acids. The germline CDR1 and CDR2 sequences are SGHNT and YYREEE (reference sequence). The V end was cut by 0 bases, the J end by 4 bases, with 13 bases between. The CDR3 loop reads CASSLADFWGTEAFF. Written as DNA, the CDR3 is TGTGCCAGCAGCTTGGCGGATTTTTGGGGCACTGAAGCTTTCTTT.

The rearrangement links TRBV10-3 to TRBJ2-7; TRBD1 matches at 7 bases. The CDR3 length is 14 residues. Per the germline V gene, CDR1 is ENHRY and CDR2 is SYGVKD. The junction had 9 bases not matched to a gene; V was cut back by 10 bases and J by 0 bases. The CDR3 coding sequence is TGTGCCACCAGAAGGGGGCCGACCTCCTACGAGCAGTACTTC. Translation: CATRRGPTSYEQYF.

The sample holds one count of this clone. This chain links TRBV7-2 with TRBJ2-3; TRBD1 might be the D (6 bases). Trimming cost V 1 base and J 2 bases, with 7 bases left between them. Germline V CDR1 and CDR2: SGHTA, FQGNSA. This CDR3 has 14 residues. The CDR3 sequence is CASSLGGPTDTQYF. The CDR3 nucleotides read TGTGCCAGCAGCTTAGGGGGGCCCACAGATACGCAGTATTTT. Complete variable domain (other parts from reference TRBV7-2 and TRBJ2-3): GAGVSQSPSNKVTEKGKDVELRCDPISGHTALYWYRQSLGQGLEFLIYFQGNSAPDKSGLPSDRFSAERTGGSVSTLTIQRTQQEDSAVYLCASSLGGPTDTQYFGPGTRLTVL.

The V and J genes are TRBV12-3 or TRBV12-4 and TRBJ2-1; no firm D call. Trimming took off 10 bases at V and 1 base at J, with 8 bases between the two ends. This CDR3 has 12 residues. The CDR3 DNA sequence: TGTGCCATTGCCGTATCCTACAATGAGCAGTTCTTC. The encoded protein is CAIAVSYNEQFF.

This chain links TRBV6-6 with TRBJ2-7; D unresolved. Germline V gene sequence: CDR1 MNHNY, CDR2 SVGAGI (reference sequence). CDR3 length: 16 residues. V lost 2 bases, J lost 3 bases, and 17 bases lay in between. The CDR3 DNA sequence: TGTGCCAGCAGTTACGATTGGAGTCCGTGGAGCTACGAGCAGTACTTC. It translates to CASSYDWSPWSYEQYF.

The chain joins TRBV18 to TRBJ2-4, with D tentatively TRBD1 or TRBD2 (5 bases each). In germline, CDR1 is KGHSH, CDR2 LQKENI. The V end lost 5 bases, the J end lost 0 bases, and 14 bases lay between the germline ends. The CDR3 is 16 amino acids. This CDR3 is CASSSGTIVAKNIQYF. CDR3 bases: TGTGCCAGCTCATCTGGGACGATTGTAGCCAAAAACATTCAGTACTTC.

The chain uses TRBV5-1 and TRBJ2-3; TRBD2 matches 16 bases. Germline V CDR1 and CDR2: SGHRS, YFSETQ. This CDR3 contains 17 residues. The V segment lost 3 bases and the J segment 4 bases; nucleotides outside the gene matches: 5. CDR3 sequence: CASSSGTSGRVSDTQYF. Written as DNA, the CDR3 is TGCGCCAGCAGCTCAGGGACTAGCGGGAGGGTTTCAGATACGCAGTATTTT.

This rearrangement joins TRBV15 to TRBJ1-1, with D unclear. This CDR3 has 13 amino acids. V was trimmed by 1 base and J by 4 bases, leaving 7 bases between them. The germline gives CDR1 LNHNV, CDR2 YYDKDF (reference sequence). For the CDR3, the DNA is TGTGCCACCAGCAGAGTGGGGATCACTGAAGCTTTCTTT. Its translation is CATSRVGITEAFF.

Notes on this clone: This specimen includes other DNA sequences encoding the same CDR3. The rearrangement uses TRBV30 and TRBJ2-2; D could derive from TRBD1 or TRBD2 (6 bases each). This CDR3 is built from 16 residues. CDR1 and CDR2 from the germline V gene are GTSNPN and SVGIG (reference sequence). V lost 0 bases and J lost 4, with 15 bases in between. CDR3 in amino acids: CAWSVKGGSSTGELFF. Written as DNA, the CDR3 is TGTGCCTGGAGTGTTAAGGGGGGTTCCTCCACCGGGGAGCTGTTTTTT.

The chain employs TRBV2 and TRBJ2-3; D is perhaps TRBD1 (6 bases). Germline CDR1 and CDR2: SNHLY and FYNNEI. The CDR3 spans 14 residues. In DNA form, the CDR3 reads TGTGCTCGCGAGCAGGGGTCGAATGCAGATACGCAGTATTTT. It specifies CAREQGSNADTQYF.

The chain carries TRBV20-1 and TRBJ1-2; D gene ambiguous. The germline V and J ends were trimmed by 5 bases and 6 bases, with 10 bases remaining between them. This CDR3 has 11 residues. The germline V gene has CDR1 DFQATT and CDR2 SNEGSKA (reference sequence). DNA of the CDR3: TGCAGTGCTGAGGGAGGGAATGGCTACACCTTC. It codes for CSAEGGNGYTF.

J is TRBJ1-2 and V is TRBV5-1; possible D gene TRBD1, 5 bases. V lost 0 bases to trimming and J lost 10 bases, with 13 bases between them. The CDR3 runs to 13 residues. Germline values: CDR1 SGHRS, CDR2 YFSETQ. The CDR3 protein is CASSLGPGGDYTF. CDR3 nucleotide sequence: TGCGCCAGCAGCTTGGGGCCGGGGGGTGACTACACCTTC.

The V and J genes are TRBV30 and TRBJ1-1, with 7 nucleotides matching TRBD1. Trimming at V came to 5 bases and at J to 11 bases, leaving 8 bases not matched to a gene. CDR1 and CDR2 (germline): GTSNPN, SVGIG (reference sequence). The CDR3 has 11 residues. As DNA, the CDR3 is TGTGCCTGGCACAGGGGCTCAGCGGCTTTCTTT. The encoded protein is CAWHRGSAAFF.

The chain combines TRBV10-1 with TRBJ2-3; no definite D call. Germline loops: CDR1 WNHNN, CDR2 SYGVQD (reference sequence). The V and J ends lost 8 bases and 2 bases respectively, with 14 bases between them. The CDR3 loop spans 14 amino acids. The CDR3 loop is CASSAQSATDTQYF. In DNA form, the CDR3 reads TGCGCCAGCTCCGCTCAATCCGCCACAGATACGCAGTATTTT.